The clone carrying this T cell receptor (beta chain) was observed a handful of times. V was cut by 4 bases and J by 0 bases, with 10 bases left in between. The CDR3 loop spans 15 amino acids. The germline CDR1 and CDR2 sequences are MGHRA and YSYEKL. This record belongs to a study of beta chain features in type 1 diabetes. Sequencing targeted expressed TCRB transcripts, as all isolated RNA had been reverse transcribed. Assay: immunoSEQ multiplex PCR; the TCRdb copy retains only in-frame clones and omits some. The data contain 350,000 to 450,000 clones, less than 15% of them singletons. Material: naive CD4+ T cells from blood. This receptor was obtained from a woman aged 18-29 years in good health. The chain joins TRBV4-1 to TRBJ2-1, with D perhaps TRBD1 (6 bases). CDR3 loop: CASSRGQTSYNEQFF. The CDR3 nucleotides are TGCGCCAGCAGCCGGGGACAAACCTCCTACAATGAGCAGTTCTTC.